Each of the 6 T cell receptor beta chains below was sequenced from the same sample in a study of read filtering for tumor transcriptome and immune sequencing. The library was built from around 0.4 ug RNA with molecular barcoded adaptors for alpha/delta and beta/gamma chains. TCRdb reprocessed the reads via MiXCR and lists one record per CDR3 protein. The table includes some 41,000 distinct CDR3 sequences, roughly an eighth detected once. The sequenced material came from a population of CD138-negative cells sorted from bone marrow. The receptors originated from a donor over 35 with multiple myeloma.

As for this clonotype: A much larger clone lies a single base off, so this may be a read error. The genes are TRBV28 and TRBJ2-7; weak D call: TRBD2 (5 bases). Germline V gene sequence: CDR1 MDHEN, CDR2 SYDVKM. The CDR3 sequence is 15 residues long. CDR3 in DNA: TGTGCCAGCAGTCCCTCGACTCTTCCTGACTACGAGCAGCACTTC. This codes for CASSPSTLPDYEQHF.

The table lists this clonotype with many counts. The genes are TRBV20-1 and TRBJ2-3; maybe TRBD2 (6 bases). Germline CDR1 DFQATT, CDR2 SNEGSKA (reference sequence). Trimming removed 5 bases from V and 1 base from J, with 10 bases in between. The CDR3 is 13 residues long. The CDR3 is CSARWGGTDTQYF. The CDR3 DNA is TGCAGTGCTCGGTGGGGGGGCACAGATACGCAGTATTTT.

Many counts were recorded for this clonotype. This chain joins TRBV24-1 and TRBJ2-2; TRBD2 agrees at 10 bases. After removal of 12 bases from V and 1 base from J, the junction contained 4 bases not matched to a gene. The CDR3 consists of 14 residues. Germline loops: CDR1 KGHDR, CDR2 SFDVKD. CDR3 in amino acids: CAAGTSVNTGELFF. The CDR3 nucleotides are TGTGCCGCCGGGACTAGCGTGAACACCGGGGAGCTGTTTTTT.

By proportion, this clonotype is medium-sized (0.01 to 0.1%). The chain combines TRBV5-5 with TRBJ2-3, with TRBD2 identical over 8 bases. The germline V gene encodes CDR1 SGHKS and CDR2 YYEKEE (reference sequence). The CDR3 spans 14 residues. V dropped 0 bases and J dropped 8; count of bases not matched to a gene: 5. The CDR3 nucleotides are TGTGCCAGCAGCTTGGAAGCGGGAGAAGCTACGCAGTATTTT. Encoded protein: CASSLEAGEATQYF.

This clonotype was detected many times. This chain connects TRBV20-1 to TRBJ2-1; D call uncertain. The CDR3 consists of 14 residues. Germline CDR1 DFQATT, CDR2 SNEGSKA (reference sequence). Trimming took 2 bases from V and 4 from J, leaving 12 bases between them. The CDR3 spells CSARSKGYYNEQFF. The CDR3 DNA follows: TGCAGTGCTAGATCTAAGGGATATTACAATGAGCAGTTCTTC.

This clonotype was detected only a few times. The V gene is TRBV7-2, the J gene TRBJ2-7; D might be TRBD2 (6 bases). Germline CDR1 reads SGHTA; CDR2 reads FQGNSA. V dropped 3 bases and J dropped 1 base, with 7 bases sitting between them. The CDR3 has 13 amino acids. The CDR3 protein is CASSFGLSYEQYF. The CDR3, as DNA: TGTGCCAGCAGCTTCGGACTATCCTACGAGCAGTACTTC. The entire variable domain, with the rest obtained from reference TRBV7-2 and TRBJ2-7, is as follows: GAGVSQSPSNKVTEKGKDVELRCDPISGHTALYWYRQSLGQGLEFLIYFQGNSAPDKSGLPSDRFSAERTGGSVSTLTIQRTQQEDSAVYLCASSFGLSYEQYFGPGTRLTVT.